These T cell receptor beta chains were read from a single sample in a study of blood T cell repertoires in COVID-19. The assay was immunoSEQ multiplex PCR, and TCRdb's table has in-frame clones only and misses some. The sample contains over 140,000 clones, around 79% of which appear only once. Sequencing input: PBMCs or T cells enriched from blood (not recorded which). Source of these receptors: a woman aged 50 to 60 who had recovered from COVID-19. Each CDR3 is given with its conserved first and last residue. The D gene is left open where the match is weak. Some rows mark clone size as missing; the rest say once, few, many or name a class of expanded clone.

clone size: -; V gene: TRBV7-8; D gene: TRBD1; J gene: TRBJ2-1; CDR3 DNA: TGTGCCAGCAGACTTGACAGGGCCCAATTCAATGAGCAGTTCTTC; CDR3 protein: CASRLDRAQFNEQFF
clone size: -; V gene: TRBV6-5; D gene: -; J gene: TRBJ1-1; CDR3 DNA: TGTGCCAGCAGTTACGCCAGTCTGAACACTGAAGCTTTCTTT; CDR3 protein: CASSYASLNTEAFF
clone size: -; V gene: TRBV19; D gene: -; J gene: TRBJ1-2; CDR3 DNA: TGTGCCAGTGGACTCAGCTATGGCTACACCTTC; CDR3 protein: CASGLSYGYTF
clone size: once; V gene: TRBV7-2; D gene: TRBD2; J gene: TRBJ2-5; CDR3 DNA: TGTGCCAGCAGCGGGACTAGTGGGGAGACCCAGTACTTC; CDR3 protein: CASSGTSGETQYF
clone size: -; V gene: TRBV6-5; D gene: -; J gene: TRBJ1-5; CDR3 DNA: TGTGCCAGCAGTTCCCATTCGACCAGGCGCCAGCATTTT; CDR3 protein: CASSSHSTRRQHF
clone size: -; V gene: TRBV19; D gene: -; J gene: TRBJ1-6; CDR3 DNA: TGTGCCAGTAGTATAGAGCACCCAGGCCCCCTCCACTTT; CDR3 protein: CASSIEHPGPLHF
clone size: few; V gene: TRBV27; D gene: TRBD1; J gene: TRBJ2-7; CDR3 DNA: TGTGCCAGCAGTTCCACGGAGACAGGGACCTACGAGCAGTACTTC; CDR3 protein: CASSSTETGTYEQYF
clone size: -; V gene: TRBV19; D gene: -; J gene: TRBJ1-1; CDR3 DNA: TGTGCCAGTAGTCACCCCCCAGGCGTCGTCGTCAGCACTGAAGCTTTCTTT; CDR3 protein: CASSHPPGVVVSTEAFF
clone size: -; V gene: TRBV29-1; D gene: -; J gene: TRBJ1-4; CDR3 DNA: TGCAGCGTTGAGATTACACGCAAGAAACTGTTTTTT; CDR3 protein: CSVEITRKKLFF
clone size: -; V gene: TRBV5-1; D gene: -; J gene: TRBJ2-1; CDR3 DNA: TGCGCCAGCAGCTTGATCGGGTCCTACAATGAGCAGTTCTTC; CDR3 protein: CASSLIGSYNEQFF
clone size: -; V gene: TRBV19; D gene: -; J gene: TRBJ1-6; CDR3 DNA: TGTGCCAGTTCTGCTGGGGGGAGCTCCTATAATTCACCCCTCCACTTT; CDR3 protein: CASSAGGSSYNSPLHF
clone size: -; V gene: TRBV24-1; D gene: TRBD2; J gene: TRBJ2-7; CDR3 DNA: TGTGCCACCAGTGATTTGAGTCTAGCGGGGGCCCACTCCTACGAGCAGTACTTC; CDR3 protein: CATSDLSLAGAHSYEQYF
clone size: -; V gene: TRBV18; D gene: TRBD1; J gene: TRBJ1-1; CDR3 DNA: TGTGCCAGCTCACCTGGGACAGGCCTGAACACTGAAGCTTTCTTT; CDR3 protein: CASSPGTGLNTEAFF
clone size: few; V gene: TRBV6-1; D gene: -; J gene: TRBJ1-5; CDR3 DNA: TGTGCCAGCAGCGAAGTCCCGGGAGACAATCAGCCCCAGCATTTT; CDR3 protein: CASSEVPGDNQPQHF
clone size: -; V gene: TRBV11-3; D gene: -; J gene: TRBJ2-3; CDR3 DNA: TGTGCCAGCAGCTTAGTCCGGGGCACAGATACGCAGTATTTT; CDR3 protein: CASSLVRGTDTQYF
clone size: -; V gene: TRBV13; D gene: -; J gene: TRBJ2-3; CDR3 DNA: TGTGCCAGCAGCTTAGGAGTGGGGAGGACAGATACGCAGTATTTT; CDR3 protein: CASSLGVGRTDTQYF
clone size: once; V gene: TRBV7-3; D gene: TRBD1; J gene: TRBJ2-7; CDR3 DNA: TGTGCCAGCAGCTTGGAGACAGGGGGCGATTACGAGCAGTACTTC; CDR3 protein: CASSLETGGDYEQYF
clone size: -; V gene: TRBV10-3; D gene: -; J gene: TRBJ2-4; CDR3 DNA: TGTGCCACCTCGACAGGCGACAAAAACATTCAGTACTTC; CDR3 protein: CATSTGDKNIQYF
clone size: -; V gene: TRBV7-3; D gene: -; J gene: TRBJ2-1; CDR3 DNA: TGTGCCAGCAGCCCCTCCGACAAATCCTACAATGAGCAGTTCTTC; CDR3 protein: CASSPSDKSYNEQFF
clone size: many; V gene: TRBV11-3; D gene: TRBD1; J gene: TRBJ2-7; CDR3 DNA: TGTGCCAGCAGCACCCGGACAGGGATAAGGTACGAGCAGTACTTC; CDR3 protein: CASSTRTGIRYEQYF
clone size: -; V gene: TRBV20-1; D gene: -; J gene: TRBJ1-5; CDR3 DNA: TGCAGTGCTAGTTCGAGGGTCCCCTCTAGCAATCAGCCCCAGCATTTT; CDR3 protein: CSASSRVPSSNQPQHF
clone size: -; V gene: TRBV7-3; D gene: TRBD2; J gene: TRBJ2-3; CDR3 DNA: TGTGCCAGCAGCTTAACGGTCGGGCTAGCGGGGGACTCTAGCACAGATACGCAGTATTTT; CDR3 protein: CASSLTVGLAGDSSTDTQYF
clone size: -; V gene: TRBV5-1; D gene: -; J gene: TRBJ1-1; CDR3 DNA: TGCGCCAGCAGCTTGGTAAGGGAGCGGACTGAAGCTTTCTTT; CDR3 protein: CASSLVRERTEAFF
clone size: -; V gene: TRBV5-1; D gene: TRBD1; J gene: TRBJ2-1; CDR3 DNA: TGCGCCAGCAGCTTGATTGGTGGGGACAGGGCCGGCGAGCAGTTCTTC; CDR3 protein: CASSLIGGDRAGEQFF
clone size: -; V gene: TRBV28; D gene: TRBD2; J gene: TRBJ2-7; CDR3 DNA: TGTGCCAGCAGTTTCGGGACTAGCGGCTCCTACGAGCAGTACTTC; CDR3 protein: CASSFGTSGSYEQYF
clone size: -; V gene: TRBV5-1; D gene: -; J gene: TRBJ1-6; CDR3 DNA: TGCGCCAGCAGGACGACAGATGATTCACCCCTCCACTTT; CDR3 protein: CASRTTDDSPLHF
clone size: -; V gene: TRBV9; D gene: -; J gene: TRBJ2-5; CDR3 DNA: TGTGCCAGCAGCAGTACAGGGTGGGGGGGCCAAGAGACCCAGTACTTC; CDR3 protein: CASSSTGWGGQETQYF
clone size: -; V gene: TRBV2; D gene: TRBD1; J gene: TRBJ2-7; CDR3 DNA: TGTGCCAGCAGTGCAGTATCTACAGGGGCCATGGCATCGTTCGAGCAGTACTTC; CDR3 protein: CASSAVSTGAMASFEQYF
clone size: -; V gene: TRBV28; D gene: TRBD1; J gene: TRBJ1-5; CDR3 DNA: TGTGCCAGCATTCAAGAGGGGGCGGGTGTTCAGCCCCAGCATTTT; CDR3 protein: CASIQEGAGVQPQHF